This T cell receptor (beta chain) was retrieved from a study of OX40 agonist ivuxolimab in advanced cancers. Study background: Those enrolled were approximately 87% male, with a mean age of 60 years and ages from roughly 23 to 80.

Method: immunoSEQ multiplex PCR; TCRdb's copy keeps in-frame clones and lacks some. The table records some 50,000 clones, 88% of them present only once. The study sampled blood at baseline, cycle 4 day 1, and cycle 7 day 1. The germline V gene encodes CDR1 MNHNS and CDR2 SASEGT. The CDR3 loop spans 14 amino acids. Trimming at V came to 6 bases and at J to 4 bases, leaving 5 bases not matched to a gene. This receptor was taken from an adult with an advanced solid tumor such as melanoma, head and neck, liver or kidney cancer. This chain joins TRBV6-1 and TRBJ1-5; 8 bases fit TRBD1. The sequencing used CD4+ or CD8+ T cells sorted from blood, collected in a trial of the OX40 agonist ivuxolimab. The DNA for the CDR3 is TGTGCCAGCAGCCACACAGGGGGGAATCAGCCCCAGCATTTT. Its translation is CASSHTGGNQPQHF.